A single sample gave rise to the 31 T cell receptor beta chains below, sequenced in a study of neurological immune-mediated disorders (dated by TCRdb to between 2018 and 2021). The method was 5' RACE. Sequencing was performed on an Illumina HiSeq 2500. TCRdb took the public reads, trimmed them with fastp at Q25, ran MiXCR for clone calling and kept in-frame beta chains. Rows merge per CDR3 protein into single entries with the most common DNA and genes. This sample lists about 59,000 distinct CDR3 sequences; 3% to 4% were detected once. The ten largest clones capture approximately 3.1% of the sample. The sample consisted of PBMCs. The receptors were sampled from a woman between 25 and 40 years old with multiple sclerosis.

By frequency in the sample, this clonotype is medium-sized (0.01 to 0.1%). V usage is TRBV10-3 and J usage is TRBJ2-3; 9 bases line up with TRBD1. The CDR3 has 12 residues. V lost 10 bases, J lost 5 bases, and 4 bases stayed unmatched. The germline gives CDR1 ENHRY, CDR2 SYGVKD. DNA of the CDR3: TGTGCCACTGGACAGGGGCTAGATACGCAGTATTTT. This translates into CATGQGLDTQYF.

The chain uses TRBV9 and TRBJ2-1; 7 nucleotides agree with TRBD2. J was trimmed by 9 bases and V by 2 bases; bases with no gene match: 5. From germline, CDR1 is SGDLS and CDR2 YYNGEE. There are 13 residues in the CDR3. CDR3 in DNA: TGTGCCAGCAGCGTCTCCCCGGGAGGTGAGCAGTTCTTC. It translates to CASSVSPGGEQFF.

This clonotype showed up many times. The chain links TRBV7-9 to TRBJ1-1; 9 bases line up with TRBD1. V was clipped by 5 bases and J by 0 bases; unmatched bases: 7. Germline loops: CDR1 SEHNR, CDR2 FQNEAQ (reference sequence). The CDR3 contains 16 residues. For the CDR3, the DNA is TGTGCCAGCAGCCCGGGGACAGGGAACATGAACACTGAAGCTTTCTTT. Amino acids: CASSPGTGNMNTEAFF.

This clonotype was counted many times. This CDR3 reads CASSQRYEQFF. CDR3 in DNA: TGTGCCAGCAGCCAAAGATATGAGCAGTTCTTC. The V gene is TRBV14, the J gene TRBJ2-1, with D unresolved. The CDR3 totals 11 residues. V lost 2 bases, J lost 8 bases, and 4 bases lay in between. Germline lookup yields CDR1 SGHDN and CDR2 FVKESK. The full variable domain, its missing parts supplied by reference TRBV14 and TRBJ2-1, is EAGVTQFPSHSVIEKGQTVTLRCDPISGHDNLYWYRRVMGKEIKFLLHFVKESKQDESGMPNNRFLAERTGGTYSTLKVQPAELEDSGVYFCASSQRYEQFFGPGTRLTVL.

This clonotype was seen many times. V gene TRBV12-3 or TRBV12-4 combines with J gene TRBJ1-2; D is possibly TRBD1 (5 bases). The CDR3 sequence is 15 residues long. V was trimmed by 6 bases and J by 4 bases, leaving 18 bases between them. The CDR3 sequence is CASSSAGMEGYGYTF. The CDR3 coding sequence is TGTGCCAGCAGCTCCGCAGGGATGGAAGGCTATGGCTACACCTTC.

This clonotype has just a few counts. Just one base apart from a much larger clone, this may be a read error. The V gene is TRBV9, the J gene TRBJ2-2; the match to TRBD2 covers 14 bases. Germline CDR1 reads SGDLS; CDR2 reads YYNGEE. This CDR3 spans 17 amino acids. V lost 3 bases, J lost 6 bases, and 7 bases stayed unmatched. The DNA for the CDR3 is TGTGCCAGCAGCGCCAGACTAGCGGGGGGGACGTCCGGGGAGCTGTTTTTT. Translating gives CASSARLAGGTSGELFF.

This clonotype was observed many times. The chain uses TRBV11-2 and TRBJ2-3, with D possibly TRBD1 on 6 matching bases. Looked up from germline, CDR1 is SGHAT and CDR2 is FQNNGV. V was cut by 6 bases and J by 6 bases, with 7 bases left in between. The CDR3 has 11 amino acids. The CDR3 nucleotides are TGTGCCAGCAGGCAGGGGGATACGCAGTATTTT. Protein sequence: CASRQGDTQYF. Full variable domain (missing parts from reference TRBV11-2 and TRBJ2-3): EAGVAQSPRYKIIEKRQSVAFWCNPISGHATLYWYQQILGQGPKLLIQFQNNGVVDDSQLPKDRFSAERLKGVDSTLKIQPAKLEDSAVYLCASRQGDTQYFGPGTRLTVL.

This clonotype occurred many times. This chain uses TRBV29-1 with TRBJ2-7; 8 bases agree with TRBD1. V was clipped by 4 bases and J by 3 bases; unmatched bases: 2. Germline CDR1 SQVTM, CDR2 ANQGSEA. The CDR3 consists of 12 residues. The CDR3 DNA reads TGCAGCGTTGGGGGGACAGGCTACGAGCAGTACTTC. Its translation is CSVGGTGYEQYF.

This clonotype has ten or more counts. The chain couples TRBV5-1 to TRBJ2-3; 12 bases line up with TRBD2. This CDR3 is built from 16 residues. Germline V gene lookup returns CDR1 SGHRS and CDR2 YFSETQ. Trimming took 1 base from V and 6 from J; bases not matched to a gene: 6. The CDR3 DNA sequence: TGCGCCAGCAGCTTGCCGACTAGCGGGAGTAGTGATACGCAGTATTTT. It specifies CASSLPTSGSSDTQYF.

The sample holds many counts of this clonotype. The chain couples TRBV20-1 to TRBJ2-5, with 11 bases fitting TRBD2. Trimming at V came to 5 bases and at J to 5 bases, leaving 16 bases not matched to a gene. This CDR3 comprises 17 residues. Germline lookup yields CDR1 DFQATT and CDR2 SNEGSKA (reference sequence). The CDR3 DNA reads TGCAGTGCTGGGGGTAGCGGGGGGGCCCGGTTTGTTGAGACCCAGTACTTC. It is translated as CSAGGSGGARFVETQYF.

This clonotype was seen ten or more times. The genes are TRBV5-1 and TRBJ1-2; unclear D gene. V was cut by 2 bases and J by 3 bases, with 11 bases left in between. Germline CDR1 is SGHRS and CDR2 is YFSETQ. The CDR3 is made up of 14 amino acids. The CDR3 region is CASSFGKEHYGYTF. CDR3 in DNA: TGCGCCAGCAGCTTTGGGAAAGAGCACTATGGCTACACCTTC.

There are many counts of this clonotype. The J gene is TRBJ2-7, the V gene TRBV3-1; TRBD1 matches at 7 bases. V lost 2 bases and J lost 2; bases outside the gene matches: 6. CDR1 LGHDT and CDR2 YNNKEL come from the germline V gene (reference sequence). There are 15 residues in the CDR3. The CDR3 sequence: CASSQMGQNPYEQYF. CDR3 nucleotides: TGTGCCAGCAGCCAAATGGGACAGAATCCCTACGAGCAGTACTTC.

This clonotype occurred many times. The V and J genes are TRBV10-1 and TRBJ2-1; TRBD1 matches 8 bases. The CDR3 loop spans 13 amino acids. The ends lost 4 bases at V and 7 bases at J; junction bases unmatched: 3. Germline V CDR1 and CDR2: WNHNN, SYGVQD (reference sequence). The DNA for the CDR3 is TGCGCCAGCAGTGGACAGGGGAGAAATGAGCAGTTCTTC. This translates into CASSGQGRNEQFF.

The rearrangement uses TRBV19 and TRBJ2-3; D might be TRBD1 or TRBD2, each matching 5 bases. Trimming took off 10 bases at V and 0 bases at J, with 11 bases between the two ends. The germline V gene encodes CDR1 LNHDA and CDR2 SQIVND (reference sequence). The CDR3 has 13 amino acids. The CDR3 nucleotides read TGTGCCACCAGGGACGGAAGCACAGATACGCAGTATTTT. It yields the protein CATRDGSTDTQYF.

This clonotype was recorded at least ten times. J is TRBJ1-2 and V is TRBV5-1; D is perhaps TRBD1 (5 bases). Trimming pared 0 bases from V and 8 bases from J, leaving 14 bases between. This CDR3 contains 14 residues. Per germline, CDR1 SGHRS and CDR2 YFSETQ. CDR3 amino acids: CASSLGPQGEGYTF. The CDR3 DNA follows: TGCGCCAGCAGCTTGGGACCGCAGGGTGAGGGCTACACCTTC.

This clonotype was counted many times. V usage is TRBV6-5 and J usage is TRBJ1-2; D is undetermined. In germline, CDR1 is MNHEY, CDR2 SVGAGI. The ends were cut back, 4 bases at V and 6 bases at J, with 15 bases in the middle. CDR3 length: 14 residues. The CDR3 protein is CASSWRGEGDGYTF. DNA for the CDR3: TGTGCCAGCAGTTGGCGGGGAGAGGGCGATGGCTACACCTTC.

In its sample, this clonotype was seen many times. CDR3: CASSAEGATNEKLFF. DNA for the CDR3: TGTGCCAGCAGCGCCGAGGGAGCAACTAATGAAAAACTGTTTTTT. The chain carries TRBV9 and TRBJ1-4; no clear D gene. Germline assignment: CDR1 SGDLS and CDR2 YYNGEE. This CDR3 has 15 amino acids. V lost 3 bases to trimming and J lost 0 bases, with 9 bases between them. Full variable domain (rest looked up from reference TRBV9 and TRBJ1-4): DSGVTQTPKHLITATGQRVTLRCSPRSGDLSVYWYQQSLDQGLQFLIQYYNGEERAKGNILERFSAQQFPDLHSELNLSSLELGDSALYFCASSAEGATNEKLFFGSGTQLSVL.

For this clonotype: Given a much more abundant clone one base away, this may be a read error. The chain employs TRBV6-1 and TRBJ1-6; D is undetermined. The CDR3 is made up of 13 amino acids. The ends were cut back, 3 bases at V and 6 bases at J, with 6 bases in the middle. Germline CDR1 and CDR2: MNHNS and SASEGT. CDR3 nucleotide sequence: TGTGCCAGCAGTGATGGAACTAATTCACCCCTCCACTTT. Residues: CASSDGTNSPLHF.

This chain connects TRBV5-1 to TRBJ2-1; 7 bases are shared with TRBD2. The ends lost 0 bases at V and 12 bases at J; junction bases unmatched: 6. The CDR3 runs 13 residues. CDR1 SGHRS and CDR2 YFSETQ come from the germline V gene. This CDR3 is CASSLAPAGPQFF. The CDR3 DNA reads as TGCGCCAGCAGCTTGGCGCCAGCGGGACCGCAGTTCTTC.

This clonotype was detected ten times or more. The chain recombines TRBV3-1 with TRBJ1-6, with unresolved D. Trimming pared 6 bases from V and 8 bases from J, leaving 14 bases between. CDR3 length: 14 residues. Germline V lookup: CDR1 LGHDT, CDR2 YNNKEL (reference sequence). CDR3 nucleotide sequence: TGTGCCAGCAGTCTCTGGGCATCGGATTCACCCCTCCACTTT. This gives the protein CASSLWASDSPLHF.

A remark on this clonotype: Possible read error: a much larger clone is one base away. The V call is TRBV6-6, the J call TRBJ1-5; D call uncertain. Germline-derived CDR1 and CDR2 are MNHNY and SVGAGI (reference sequence). The CDR3 is 12 residues long. The CDR3 loop is CASRSSDQPQNF. CDR3 sequence (DNA): TGTGCCAGCAGGTCTTCAGATCAGCCCCAGAATTTT.

This clonotype was observed at least ten times. The chain links TRBV5-1 to TRBJ1-1, with TRBD1 matching over 7 bases. V trimming: 4 bases; J trimming: 1 base; junction bases outside the gene matches: 4. The germline V gene has CDR1 SGHRS and CDR2 YFSETQ. The CDR3 is 14 amino acids. CDR3 protein: CASSRQGANTEAFF. CDR3 sequence (DNA): TGCGCCAGCAGCCGACAGGGTGCGAACACTGAAGCTTTCTTT. The whole variable domain, filled in from reference TRBV5-1 and TRBJ1-1, reads KAGVTQTPRYLIKTRGQQVTLSCSPISGHRSVSWYQQTPGQGLQFLFEYFSETQRNKGNFPGRFSGRQFSNSRSEMNVSTLELGDSALYLCASSRQGANTEAFFGQGTRLTVV.

V and J are TRBV20-1 and TRBJ2-7; D is possibly TRBD1 (5 bases). This CDR3 comprises 14 residues. Germline lookup yields CDR1 DFQATT and CDR2 SNEGSKA (reference sequence). Between the trimmed V and J ends, which lost 3 bases and 3 bases, there was a span of 15 bases. For the CDR3, the DNA is TGCAGTGCTAGTAGGTACGGACATCACTACGAGCAGTACTTC. Protein product: CSASRYGHHYEQYF.

This clonotype was recorded at least ten times. The chain combines TRBV5-1 with TRBJ2-2; 11 bases match TRBD2. The germline V gene has CDR1 SGHRS and CDR2 YFSETQ. V dropped 3 bases and J dropped 1; count of bases not matched to a gene: 2. This CDR3 is 16 amino acids long. The CDR3 spells CASSYGLAGNTGELFF. The CDR3 nucleotides are TGCGCCAGCAGCTACGGACTAGCGGGGAACACCGGGGAGCTGTTTTTT.

The chain links TRBV20-1 to TRBJ2-7; no firm D call. V was cut by 2 bases and J by 7 bases, with 9 bases left in between. Per germline, CDR1 DFQATT and CDR2 SNEGSKA (reference sequence). This CDR3 has 11 amino acids. CDR3 DNA: TGCAGTGCTAGACTCCTTTGGGAGCAGTACTTC. Amino acid sequence: CSARLLWEQYF.

A word on this clonotype: A clone one base away is much larger, so this may be a read error. The chain recombines TRBV20-1 with TRBJ2-5; the match to TRBD1 covers 7 bases. In germline, CDR1 is DFQATT, CDR2 SNEGSKA (reference sequence). J was trimmed by 4 bases and V by 7 bases; bases with no gene match: 9. CDR3 size: 13 residues. The CDR3 nucleotides read TGCAGTGTTTCAGAAGGGGGCAGAGAGACCCAGTACTTC. It translates to CSVSEGGRETQYF.

In this sample, this clonotype turned up many times. The chain carries TRBV20-1 and TRBJ2-7, with 9 bases lining up with TRBD2. Trimming took 0 bases from V and 5 from J; bases not matched to a gene: 8. Germline loops: CDR1 DFQATT, CDR2 SNEGSKA (reference sequence). CDR3 length equals 15 residues. DNA for the CDR3: TGCAGTGCTAGAGATTGGCGGACTAGCGACCACGAGCAGTACTTC. Amino acid sequence: CSARDWRTSDHEQYF.

In its sample, this clonotype was seen many times. The chain recombines TRBV20-1 with TRBJ2-3; 8 nucleotides line up with TRBD1. Trimming took 6 bases from V and 4 from J; bases not matched to a gene: 9. Germline assignment: CDR1 DFQATT and CDR2 SNEGSKA (reference sequence). The CDR3 is made up of 14 amino acids. CDR3 region: CSAIRGLRADTQYF. CDR3 nucleotide sequence: TGCAGTGCCATCAGGGGGCTGCGAGCAGATACGCAGTATTTT.

This clonotype was counted ten times or more. This chain uses TRBV5-1 with TRBJ2-7; 7 nucleotides align to TRBD2. Germline CDR1 and CDR2: SGHRS and YFSETQ. This CDR3 comprises 14 residues. V shed 0 bases and J 3 bases; nucleotides not matched to a gene: 3. CDR3 sequence: CASSLEASGYEQYF. The CDR3 coding sequence is TGCGCCAGCAGCTTGGAGGCTAGCGGCTACGAGCAGTACTTC.

This clonotype was counted at least ten times. The gene calls are TRBV7-2 and TRBJ2-5, with a possible D match to TRBD2 (5 bases). CDR1 and CDR2 (germline): SGHTA, FQGNSA. This CDR3 spans 16 amino acids. V lost 1 base and J 3 bases, leaving 15 bases between the germline ends. The CDR3 is CASSLVASAGEETQYF. Written as DNA, the CDR3 is TGTGCCAGCAGCTTAGTCGCTTCAGCCGGGGAAGAGACCCAGTACTTC.

This clonotype has only a few counts. The rearrangement links TRBV18 to TRBJ2-7; D remains ambiguous. The CDR3 has 11 amino acids. The ends were cut back, 3 bases at V and 5 bases at J, with 5 bases in the middle. Per germline, CDR1 KGHSH and CDR2 LQKENI. Here the CDR3 reads CASSPKDEQYF. CDR3 coding DNA: TGTGCCAGCTCACCCAAGGACGAGCAGTACTTC.